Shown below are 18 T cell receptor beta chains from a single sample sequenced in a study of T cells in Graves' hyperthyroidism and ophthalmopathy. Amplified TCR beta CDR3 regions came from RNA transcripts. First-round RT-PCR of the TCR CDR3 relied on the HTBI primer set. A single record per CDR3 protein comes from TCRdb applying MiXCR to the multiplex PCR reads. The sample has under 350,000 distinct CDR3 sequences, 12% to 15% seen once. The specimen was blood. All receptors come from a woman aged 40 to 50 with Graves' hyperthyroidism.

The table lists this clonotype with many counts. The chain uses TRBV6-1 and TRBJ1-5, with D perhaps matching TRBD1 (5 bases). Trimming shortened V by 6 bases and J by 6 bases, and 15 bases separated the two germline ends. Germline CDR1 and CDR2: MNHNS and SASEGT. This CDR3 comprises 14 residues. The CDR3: CASRSGTRRQPQHF. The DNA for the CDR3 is TGTGCCAGCAGATCCGGGACCAGGCGTCAGCCCCAGCATTTT.

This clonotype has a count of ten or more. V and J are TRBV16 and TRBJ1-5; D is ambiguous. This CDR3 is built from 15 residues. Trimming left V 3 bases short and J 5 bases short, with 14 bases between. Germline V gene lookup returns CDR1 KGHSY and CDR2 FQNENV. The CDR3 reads CASSQDYGRDQPQHF. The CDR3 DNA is TGTGCCAGCAGCCAGGACTATGGCCGGGATCAGCCCCAGCATTTT.

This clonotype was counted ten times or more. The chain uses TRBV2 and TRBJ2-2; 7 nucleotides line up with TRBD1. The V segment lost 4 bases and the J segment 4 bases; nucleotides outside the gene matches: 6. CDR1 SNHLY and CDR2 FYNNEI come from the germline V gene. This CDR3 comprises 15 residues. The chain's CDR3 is CASSAGQAGTGELFF. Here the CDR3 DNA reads TGTGCCAGCAGTGCCGGACAGGCTGGCACCGGGGAGCTGTTTTTT.

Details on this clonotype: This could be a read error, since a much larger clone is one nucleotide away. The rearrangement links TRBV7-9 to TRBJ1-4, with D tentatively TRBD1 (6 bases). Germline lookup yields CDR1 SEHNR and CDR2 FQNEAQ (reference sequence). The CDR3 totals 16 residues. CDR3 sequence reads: CASSLPLGGAHERLFF. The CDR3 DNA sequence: TGTGCCAGCAGCTTACCCCTCGGGGGGGCACATGAAAGACTGTTTTTT.

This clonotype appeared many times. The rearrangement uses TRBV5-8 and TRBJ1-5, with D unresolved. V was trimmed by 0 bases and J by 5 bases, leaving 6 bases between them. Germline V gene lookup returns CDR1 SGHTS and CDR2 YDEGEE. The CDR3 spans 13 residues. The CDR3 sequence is CASSLEADQPQHF. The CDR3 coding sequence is TGTGCCAGCAGCTTGGAAGCGGATCAGCCCCAGCATTTT.

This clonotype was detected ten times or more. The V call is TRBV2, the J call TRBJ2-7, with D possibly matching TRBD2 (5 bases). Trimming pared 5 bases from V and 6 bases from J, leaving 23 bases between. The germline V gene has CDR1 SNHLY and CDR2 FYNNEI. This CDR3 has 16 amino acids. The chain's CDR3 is CASSHRAGGRAGEQYF. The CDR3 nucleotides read TGTGCCAGCAGTCATCGGGCCGGAGGAAGGGCGGGCGAGCAGTACTTC.

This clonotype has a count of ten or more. The CDR3 spells CASGGGTNQPQHF. DNA for the CDR3: TGTGCCAGCGGCGGAGGGACGAATCAGCCCCAGCATTTT. The chain couples TRBV6-1 to TRBJ1-5; weak D call: TRBD1 (5 bases). This CDR3 is built from 13 residues. Germline CDR1 is MNHNS and CDR2 is SASEGT. Trimming removed 8 bases from V and 4 bases from J, with 12 bases in between.

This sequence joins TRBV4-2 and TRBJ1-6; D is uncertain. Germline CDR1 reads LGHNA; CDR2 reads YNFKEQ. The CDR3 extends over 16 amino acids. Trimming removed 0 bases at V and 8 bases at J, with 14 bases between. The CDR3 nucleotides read TGTGCCAGCAGCCAAGAGGGCAGGCCTTCGGATTCACCCCTCCACTTT. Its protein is CASSQEGRPSDSPLHF.

In nucleotides, the CDR3 is TGTGCCAGCAGCTCCTTAGCAGGGGATTCACCCCTCCACTTT. It codes for CASSSLAGDSPLHF. The V and J genes are TRBV5-4 and TRBJ1-6; D may be TRBD1 (6 bases). Germline values: CDR1 SGHNT, CDR2 YYREEE (reference sequence). This CDR3 comprises 14 residues. V lost 3 bases and J 8 bases, leaving 12 bases between the germline ends.

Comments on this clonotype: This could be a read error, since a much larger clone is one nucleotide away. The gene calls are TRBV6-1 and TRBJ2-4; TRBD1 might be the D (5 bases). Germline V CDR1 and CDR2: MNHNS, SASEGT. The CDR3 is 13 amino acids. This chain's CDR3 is CASSAGMGNTQYF. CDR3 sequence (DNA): TGTGCCAGCAGTGCAGGGATGGGGAACACTCAGTACTTC.

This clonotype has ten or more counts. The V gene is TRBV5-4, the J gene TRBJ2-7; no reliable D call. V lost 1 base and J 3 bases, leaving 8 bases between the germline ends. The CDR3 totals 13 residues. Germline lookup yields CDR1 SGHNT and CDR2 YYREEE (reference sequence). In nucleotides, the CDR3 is TGTGCCAGCAGCTTGACAGAAAACTACGAGCAGTACTTC. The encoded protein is CASSLTENYEQYF.

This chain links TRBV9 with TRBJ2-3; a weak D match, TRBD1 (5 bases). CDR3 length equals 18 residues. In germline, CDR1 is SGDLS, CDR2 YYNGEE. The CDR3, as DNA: TGTGCGAGCCACAACTGGGGCTATACAATCCTTAGCACAGATACGCAGTATTTT. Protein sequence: CASHNWGYTILSTDTQYF.

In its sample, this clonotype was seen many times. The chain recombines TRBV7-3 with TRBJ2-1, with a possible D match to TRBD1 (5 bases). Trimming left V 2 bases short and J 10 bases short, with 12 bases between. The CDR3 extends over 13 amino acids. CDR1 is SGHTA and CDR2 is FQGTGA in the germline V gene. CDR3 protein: CASSLGQGREQFF. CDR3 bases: TGTGCCAGCAGCTTAGGGCAGGGCAGGGAGCAGTTCTTC.

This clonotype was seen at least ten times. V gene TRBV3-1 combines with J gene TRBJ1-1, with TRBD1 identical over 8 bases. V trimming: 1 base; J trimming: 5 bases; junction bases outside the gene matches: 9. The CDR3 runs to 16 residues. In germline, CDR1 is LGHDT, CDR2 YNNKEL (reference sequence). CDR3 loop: CASSQVAGGGGTEAFF. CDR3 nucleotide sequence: TGTGCCAGCAGCCAAGTGGCAGGGGGCGGTGGAACTGAAGCTTTCTTT.

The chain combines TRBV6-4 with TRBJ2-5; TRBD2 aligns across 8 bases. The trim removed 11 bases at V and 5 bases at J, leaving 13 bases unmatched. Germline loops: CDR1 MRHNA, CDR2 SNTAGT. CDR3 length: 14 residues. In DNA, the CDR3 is TGTGCCGCAGGACGGCCCGGGAGGGGGGAGACCCAGTACTTC. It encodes CAAGRPGRGETQYF.

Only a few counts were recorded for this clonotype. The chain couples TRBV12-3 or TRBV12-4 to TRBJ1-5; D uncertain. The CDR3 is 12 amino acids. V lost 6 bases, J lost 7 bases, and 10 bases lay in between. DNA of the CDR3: TGTGCCAGCAGGCAAGGAGGACAGCCCCAGCATTTT. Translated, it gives CASRQGGQPQHF.

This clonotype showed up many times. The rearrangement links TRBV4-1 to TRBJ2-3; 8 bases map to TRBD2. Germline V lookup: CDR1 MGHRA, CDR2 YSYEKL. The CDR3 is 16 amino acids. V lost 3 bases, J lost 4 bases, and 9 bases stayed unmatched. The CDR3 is CASSHPGREVADTQYF. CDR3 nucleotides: TGCGCCAGCAGCCATCCAGGGCGGGAGGTTGCAGATACGCAGTATTTT.

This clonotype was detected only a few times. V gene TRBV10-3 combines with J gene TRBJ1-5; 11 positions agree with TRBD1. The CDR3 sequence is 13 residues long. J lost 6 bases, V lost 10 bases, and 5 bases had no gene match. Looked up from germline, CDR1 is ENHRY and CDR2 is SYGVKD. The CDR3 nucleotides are TGTGCCAGCTGGACAGGGGGCAGTCAGCCCCAGCATTTT. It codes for CASWTGGSQPQHF.